Below, 22 T cell receptor beta chains from the same sample are listed, as sequenced in a study of cytomegalovirus exposure and HLA in healthy donors. Use of 60 Vbeta and 13 Jbeta primers characterized the PCR. This table comes from immunoSEQ multiplex PCR, and its TCRdb copy is limited to in-frame clones, with some not included. The sample's table shows 200,000 to 250,000 clones. Material for sequencing was PBMCs. These receptor sequences come from a woman in her twenties or thirties in good health and CMV-seropositive.

The V call is TRBV5-4, the J call TRBJ2-5; D may be TRBD2 (5 bases). CDR1 is SGHNT, CDR2 YYREEE, per germline (reference sequence). The CDR3 loop spans 13 amino acids. Trimming took 4 bases from V and 5 from J, leaving 12 bases between them. CDR3 sequence reads: CASSPWTGETQYF. CDR3 coding DNA: TGTGCCAGCAGCCCGTGGACTGGGGAGACCCAGTACTTC.

The CDR3 reads CASSLEVGISDEQFF. DNA of the CDR3: TGCGCCAGCAGCTTGGAGGTGGGGATTAGCGATGAGCAGTTCTTC. This chain uses TRBV5-1 with TRBJ2-1, with a weak D call TRBD2 (5 bases). V was cut by 0 bases and J by 8 bases, with 15 bases left in between. The length of the CDR3 is 15 residues. Germline V gene data show CDR1 as SGHRS and CDR2 as YFSETQ.

The CDR3 sequence: CASSHRILNEKLFF. The CDR3 DNA follows: TGCGCCAGCAGTCACAGGATTTTAAATGAAAAACTGTTTTTT. The V call is TRBV23-1, the J call TRBJ1-4; D remains unclear. TRBV23-1 is sorted into the ORF group, with uncertain function. This CDR3 spans 14 amino acids. The ends were cut back, 3 bases at V and 5 bases at J, with 10 bases in the middle.

The genes are TRBV19 and TRBJ2-7; TRBD1 is a possible D gene (6 bases). Per germline, CDR1 LNHDA and CDR2 SQIVND (reference sequence). The CDR3 is 14 residues long. Trimming stripped 2 bases from V and 5 bases from J, with 13 bases between. CDR3 DNA sequence: TGTGCCAGTAGTATAAGTGGGCCAGGGGACGAGCAGTACTTC. Encoded protein: CASSISGPGDEQYF.

The chain has TRBV4-3 and TRBJ1-1, with D uncertain. Germline V lookup: CDR1 LGHNA, CDR2 YSLEER. The CDR3 spans 13 residues. Between the trimmed V and J ends, which lost 2 bases and 4 bases, there was a span of 8 bases. This CDR3 reads CASSQREGTEAFF. The CDR3 DNA follows: TGCGCCAGCAGCCAACGAGAGGGCACTGAAGCTTTCTTT.

The J gene is TRBJ2-4, the V gene TRBV6-5, with TRBD2 as a possible D gene (7 bases). Per the germline V gene, CDR1 is MNHEY and CDR2 is SVGAGI. This CDR3 contains 15 residues. V lost 6 bases and J lost 8, with 20 bases in between. The DNA of the CDR3 is TGTGCCAGCAGACACCTGGGACGGGGGGCCGACATTCAGTACTTC. Protein sequence: CASRHLGRGADIQYF.

V usage is TRBV5-4 and J usage is TRBJ1-3; 9 nucleotides agree with TRBD1. Germline loops: CDR1 SGHNT, CDR2 YYREEE (reference sequence). J lost 2 bases, V lost 3 bases, and 3 bases had no gene match. There are 15 residues in the CDR3. The CDR3 reads CASSSGQGPGNTIYF. CDR3 coding DNA: TGTGCCAGCAGCTCGGGACAGGGCCCTGGAAACACCATATATTTT.

V and J are TRBV6-6 and TRBJ1-5, with D unclear. Trimming took 2 bases from V and 6 from J, leaving 11 bases between them. Germline CDR1 reads MNHNY; CDR2 reads SVGAGI (reference sequence). This CDR3 is built from 14 residues. As DNA, the CDR3 is TGTGCCAGCAGTTACGCGGGTTTTGGTCAGCCCCAGCATTTT. Its protein product is CASSYAGFGQPQHF.

The chain links TRBV27 to TRBJ2-1; D is possibly TRBD2 (5 bases). CDR3 length: 18 residues. V was trimmed by 4 bases and J by 0 bases, leaving 19 bases between them. CDR1 and CDR2 (germline): MNHEY, SMNVEV (reference sequence). The CDR3 loop is CASSYGLLLSSSYNEQFF. In DNA, the CDR3 is TGTGCCAGCAGTTATGGACTCCTTCTCTCTAGCTCCTACAATGAGCAGTTCTTC.

The chain carries TRBV11-2 and TRBJ2-3, with a tentative D call TRBD2 (6 bases). CDR1 SGHAT and CDR2 FQNNGV come from the germline V gene. V was shortened by 5 bases and J by 4 bases, with 16 bases between the two germline ends. This CDR3 region has 15 residues. The CDR3 is CASSPWRAESDTQYF. The CDR3, as DNA: TGTGCCAGCAGCCCTTGGAGGGCTGAGTCAGATACGCAGTATTTT.

The chain joins TRBV9 to TRBJ2-5; 8 bases are a match to TRBD1. This CDR3 region has 15 residues. Losses at the gene ends were 3 bases for V and 5 bases for J; bases not matched to a gene: 9. The V gene's germline CDR1 is SGDLS and CDR2 YYNGEE. CDR3 residues: CASSGRGQGAETQYF. The CDR3 DNA is TGTGCCAGCAGCGGACGCGGACAGGGAGCCGAGACCCAGTACTTC. Together with reference TRBV9 and TRBJ2-5, the CDR3 gives the full variable domain: DSGVTQTPKHLITATGQRVTLRCSPRSGDLSVYWYQQSLDQGLQFLIQYYNGEERAKGNILERFSAQQFPDLHSELNLSSLELGDSALYFCASSGRGQGAETQYFGPGTRLLVL.

The CDR3 DNA is TGCAGCGTTGATGAGGGTATCATTCCAGATACGCAGTATTTT. It translates to CSVDEGIIPDTQYF. The gene calls are TRBV29-1 and TRBJ2-3, with D maybe TRBD2 (5 bases). The CDR3 length is 14 residues. V was trimmed by 3 bases and J by 4 bases, leaving 14 bases between them. CDR1 is SQVTM and CDR2 is ANQGSEA in the germline V gene.

The chain couples TRBV6-4 to TRBJ2-7, with 10 bases aligning to TRBD2. The CDR3 is 16 residues long. V lost 3 bases to trimming and J lost 4 bases; unmatched junction nucleotides: 9. Germline CDR1 reads MRHNA; CDR2 reads SNTAGT. CDR3 sequence: CASSELGTSDLYEQYF. CDR3 coding DNA: TGTGCCAGCAGTGAACTAGGGACTAGCGACCTATACGAGCAGTACTTC.

The V call is TRBV5-1, the J call TRBJ1-2; 8 bases fit TRBD1. In germline, CDR1 is SGHRS, CDR2 YFSETQ. The V segment lost 4 bases and the J segment 6 bases; nucleotides outside the gene matches: 5. The CDR3 runs 13 residues. The CDR3, as DNA: TGCGCCAGCAGCCCGACAGGGGAGGATGGCTACACCTTC. Its protein product is CASSPTGEDGYTF.

V usage is TRBV6-1 and J usage is TRBJ2-1, with a possible D match to TRBD1 (6 bases). V was clipped by 7 bases and J by 0 bases, with 13 bases between them. There are 15 residues in the CDR3. Germline V gene sequence: CDR1 MNHNS, CDR2 SASEGT. In DNA, the CDR3 is TGTGCCAGCACTATAGACAGGAACTCCTACAATGAGCAGTTCTTC. As protein: CASTIDRNSYNEQFF.

The chain joins TRBV7-9 to TRBJ2-7, with 7 bases lining up with TRBD2. This CDR3 has 15 residues. Germline V gene sequence: CDR1 SEHNR, CDR2 FQNEAQ (reference sequence). The V gene end was trimmed by 5 bases and the J gene end by 6 bases; junction bases not matched to a gene: 13. CDR3 protein: CASSQRDYLAGEQYF. The CDR3 nucleotides are TGTGCCAGCAGCCAACGGGACTACTTGGCAGGCGAGCAGTACTTC.

The J gene is TRBJ1-4, the V gene TRBV6-1; no clear D gene. Trimming took off 1 base at V and 5 bases at J, with 11 bases between the two ends. The CDR3 totals 15 residues. Germline-derived CDR1 and CDR2 are MNHNS and SASEGT. The CDR3 sequence: CASSEGGKRNEKLFF. CDR3 nucleotide sequence: TGTGCCAGCAGTGAAGGAGGGAAACGGAATGAAAAACTGTTTTTT.

The chain has TRBV6-5 and TRBJ1-2; 9 bases are shared with TRBD1. CDR1 and CDR2 from the germline V gene are MNHEY and SVGAGI. The CDR3 covers 15 residues. Trimming cost V 4 bases and J 2 bases; bases outside gene matches: 5. The CDR3 coding sequence is TGTGCCAGCAGTTCCCCTGACAGGGGGAACTATGGCTACACCTTC. This gives the protein CASSSPDRGNYGYTF.

The V gene is TRBV10-2, the J gene TRBJ2-3, with TRBD2 matching 11 bases. Looked up from germline, CDR1 is WSHSY and CDR2 is SAAADI. The CDR3 spans 16 residues. Trimming took 6 bases from V and 5 from J; bases not matched to a gene: 10. The CDR3 spells CASRVSSGGFLDTQYF. As DNA, the CDR3 is TGCGCCAGCAGAGTTTCTAGCGGGGGGTTCCTAGATACGCAGTATTTT.

Note on this clone: The sample has other DNA sequences that encode this CDR3 too. This chain uses TRBV5-1 with TRBJ2-5; D is perhaps TRBD2 (5 bases). Trimming stripped 2 bases from V and 1 base from J, with 6 bases between. Germline V gene data show CDR1 as SGHRS and CDR2 as YFSETQ. This CDR3 is 13 amino acids long. DNA of the CDR3: TGCGCCAGCAGCTTAGGGAGCCAAGAGACCCAGTACTTC. This gives the protein CASSLGSQETQYF.

The chain has TRBV10-3 and TRBJ1-1; 9 bases fit TRBD1. The CDR3 is made up of 16 amino acids. The V gene end was trimmed by 4 bases and the J gene end by 7 bases; junction bases not matched to a gene: 13. CDR1 and CDR2 from the germline V gene are ENHRY and SYGVKD. The CDR3 loop is CAISGLTGMTGGEAFF. For the CDR3, the DNA is TGTGCCATCAGTGGCCTCACCGGGATGACAGGGGGTGAAGCTTTCTTT.

The chain employs TRBV5-4 and TRBJ2-5, with TRBD2 matching 13 bases. Per germline, CDR1 SGHNT and CDR2 YYREEE (reference sequence). The CDR3 length is 17 residues. Trimming took 4 bases from V and 3 from J; bases not matched to a gene: 9. CDR3 sequence (DNA): TGTGCCAGCAGCCACGGACTAGCGGGGGAATTTGAAGAGACCCAGTACTTC. Residues: CASSHGLAGEFEETQYF.